This T cell receptor beta chain was profiled in a study of human T cells and chemical hapten exposure. As the library was built, unique molecular identifiers were attached to individual cDNA molecules. TCRdb redid the calling of the RACE reads with MiXCR, one entry per CDR3 protein. This sample yields about 90,000 distinct CDR3 sequences, of which approximately 11% are seen a single time; 1% to 1.2% belongs to the top ten. Study-wide results and caveats: Versus controls, expanded TCRs had significantly more large CDR3 similarity clusters. The number of TCRs above 1 in 1000 frequency did not change after DPC sensitization.

CDR1 is DFQATT, CDR2 SNEGSKA, per germline (reference sequence). The CDR3 is 11 residues long. Trimming left V 7 bases short and J 7 bases short, with 8 bases between. Time point noted: patch test 3, about 24 weeks after DPC sensitization. Regarding treatment: therapeutic diphenylcyclopropenone sensitization with weekly scalp DPC. On this clonotype itself: Its matching antigen is unknown.

This sample comprised whole blood, obtained in connection with sensitization to the hapten diphenylcyclopropenone (DPC). The TCR comes from a woman in her twenties or thirties with alopecia areata. Some clones in this sample may be carry-over from other donors' samples. This sequence joins TRBV20-1 and TRBJ1-6; no clear D. CDR3 sequence reads: CSVMGNSPLHF. The CDR3 nucleotides read TGCAGTGTGATGGGCAATTCACCCCTCCACTTT.